This entry describes one T cell receptor (beta chain). This sample is drawn from a study of CD8 T cells in Susac syndrome. RNA in amounts of about 0.5 to 1 ug was reverse transcribed with random hexamers. TCRdb ran MiXCR on the immunoSEQ multiplex PCR reads and lists one entry per CDR3 protein. This table holds over 70,000 distinct CDR3 sequences, approximately 96% found once. CDR1 and CDR2 (germline): DFQATT, SNEGSKA (reference sequence). V was clipped by 3 bases and J by 14 bases, with 16 bases between them. The CDR3 is 12 amino acids. This TCR was sampled from a human donor with Susac syndrome. Sequences were obtained from CD8+ T cells from PBMCs. The chain links TRBV20-1 to TRBJ1-4; D might be TRBD1 (5 bases). The CDR3 DNA sequence: TGCAGTGCTAGCACAGGCCCTAAGTTGCTGTTTTTT. As protein: CSASTGPKLLFF.